The present T cell receptor beta chain was sequenced within a study of OX40 agonist ivuxolimab in advanced cancers. The CDR3 length is 14 residues. Germline trimming cut 3 bases from V and 6 bases from J; bases unmatched to any gene: 3. The V gene's germline CDR1 is LNHDA and CDR2 SQIVND (reference sequence). Libraries were prepared by immunoSEQ multiplex PCR; TCRdb keeps only in-frame clonotypes and omits some of them. The sample records about 38,000 clones, 70% to 80% being singletons. The chain employs TRBV19 and TRBJ1-5; 9 nucleotides line up with TRBD1. Sequenced here: CD4+ or CD8+ T cells sorted from blood, sampled in a trial of the OX40 agonist ivuxolimab. The clonotype originates from an adult with an advanced solid tumor such as melanoma, head and neck, liver or kidney cancer. The DNA for the CDR3 is TGTGCCAGTAGTATGGGACAGGGTGCTCAGCCCCAGCATTTT. This translates into CASSMGQGAQPQHF.